This T cell receptor (beta chain) was recorded in a study of shared T cell receptors in the human thymus. CDR1 is SGHRS and CDR2 is YFSETQ in the germline V gene. V shed 0 bases and J shed 3 bases, with 9 bases lying between them. The length of the CDR3 is 14 residues. Using immunoSEQ multiplex PCR, the repertoire was profiled, and TCRdb retains in-frame clones only, with some absent. Here the sample spans 700,000 to 750,000 clones, 70% to 90% being singletons. The sample also formed part of further work on human thymus T cells. From that report: Thymus specimens were resections from corrective heart surgery. Blood and thymic repertoires both appeared biased in V and J gene usage.

The TCR originated in a girl under three years old with a congenital heart defect. V and J are TRBV5-1 and TRBJ2-5, with D unresolved. Material: thymocytes. CDR3 sequence reads: CASSLGLSEETQYF. In nucleotides, the CDR3 is TGCGCCAGCAGCTTGGGGCTAAGCGAAGAGACCCAGTACTTC. Together with reference TRBV5-1 and TRBJ2-5, the CDR3 gives the full variable domain: KAGVTQTPRYLIKTRGQQVTLSCSPISGHRSVSWYQQTPGQGLQFLFEYFSETQRNKGNFPGRFSGRQFSNSRSEMNVSTLELGDSALYLCASSLGLSEETQYFGPGTRLLVL.